The text below deals with one T cell receptor beta chain. The target antigen is unknown. TCRdb keeps only in-frame clones here, not all; method: immunoSEQ multiplex PCR. The sample lists about 140,000 clones, approximately 90% occurring once. CDR3 size: 15 residues. Unmatched junction bases numbered 6, after V lost 3 bases and J lost 4 bases. The germline V gene encodes CDR1 LGHDT and CDR2 YNNKEL (reference sequence). This specimen belongs to a study of T cell responses to AZD1222 COVID-19 vaccine. Overall study: Doses given second, at about 4 or about 12 weeks, were pooled. Study outcomes and limitations: Clonal diversity was possibly underestimated; the donors were predominantly white British and more often female. It was only a handful of AZD1222 recipients who were seropositive at baseline. Spike-specific TCR breadth and depth were elevated following two AZD1222 doses.

The chain has TRBV3-1 (or the pseudogene TRBV3-2) and TRBJ2-1, with 7 bases fitting TRBD2. The origin of this receptor is an adult in good health. The material was peripheral blood, obtained on day 0 of AZD1222 vaccination. The CDR3 is CASSQLAGPYNEQFF. CDR3 DNA sequence: TGTGCCAGCAGCCAGTTAGCGGGTCCGTACAATGAGCAGTTCTTC.